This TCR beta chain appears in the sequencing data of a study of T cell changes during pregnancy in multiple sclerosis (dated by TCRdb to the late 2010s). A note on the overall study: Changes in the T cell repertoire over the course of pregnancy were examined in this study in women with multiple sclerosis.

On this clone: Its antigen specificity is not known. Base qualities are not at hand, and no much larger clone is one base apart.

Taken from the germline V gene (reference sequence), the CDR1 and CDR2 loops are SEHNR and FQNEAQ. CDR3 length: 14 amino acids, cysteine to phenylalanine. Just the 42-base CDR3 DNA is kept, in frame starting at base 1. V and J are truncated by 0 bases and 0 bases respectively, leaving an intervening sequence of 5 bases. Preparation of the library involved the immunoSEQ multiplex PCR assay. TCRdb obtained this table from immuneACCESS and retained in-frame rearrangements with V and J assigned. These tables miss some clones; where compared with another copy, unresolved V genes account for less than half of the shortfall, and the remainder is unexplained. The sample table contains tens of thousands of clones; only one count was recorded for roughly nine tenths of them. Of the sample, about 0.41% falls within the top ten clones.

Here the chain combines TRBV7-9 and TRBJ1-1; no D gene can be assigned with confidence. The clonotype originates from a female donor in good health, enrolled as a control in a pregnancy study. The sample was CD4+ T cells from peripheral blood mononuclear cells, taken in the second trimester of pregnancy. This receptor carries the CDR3 CASSLANMNTEAFF. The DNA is TGTGCCAGCAGCTTAGCAAACATGAACACTGAAGCTTTCTTT.